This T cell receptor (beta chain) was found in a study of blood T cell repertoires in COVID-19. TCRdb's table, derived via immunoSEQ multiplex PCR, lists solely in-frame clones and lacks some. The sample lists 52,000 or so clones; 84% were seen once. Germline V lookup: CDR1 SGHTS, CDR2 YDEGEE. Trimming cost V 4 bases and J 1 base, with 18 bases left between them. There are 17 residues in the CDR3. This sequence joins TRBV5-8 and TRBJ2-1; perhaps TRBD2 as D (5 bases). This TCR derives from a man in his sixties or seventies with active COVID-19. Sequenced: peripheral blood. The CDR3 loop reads CASSDWPKRYSYNEQFF. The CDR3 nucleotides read TGTGCCAGCAGCGACTGGCCCAAGCGGTATTCCTACAATGAGCAGTTCTTC.